These 25 T cell receptor beta chains came from one sample sequenced in a study of beta chain features in type 1 diabetes. Expressed TCRB transcripts got sequenced, as all isolated RNA was reverse transcribed. The protocol was immunoSEQ multiplex PCR, while the TCRdb copy is restricted to in-frame clones and leaves out a portion. The data contain 350,000 or so clones, roughly a fifth of them seen just once; the ten biggest clones take up 0.035% to 0.055%. Sequencing input: naive CD4+ T cells from blood. Receptors originate from a woman aged 18-29 years in good health.

The V gene is TRBV2, the J gene TRBJ2-7; 7 bases line up with TRBD2. The germline gives CDR1 SNHLY, CDR2 FYNNEI. J lost 7 bases, V lost 8 bases, and 11 bases had no gene match. The CDR3 is 13 residues long. As DNA, the CDR3 is TGTGCCAGCTTGCCCGTGGGAGGGGATGAGCAGTACTTC. This codes for CASLPVGGDEQYF.

This clone has just a few counts. The V call is TRBV29-1, the J call TRBJ1-2; 9 positions match TRBD1. In germline, CDR1 is SQVTM, CDR2 ANQGSEA. The CDR3 covers 14 residues. The trim removed 5 bases at V and 2 bases at J, leaving 6 bases unmatched. The CDR3 sequence is CSVSPGTGNYGYTF. DNA for the CDR3: TGCAGCGTTTCCCCCGGGACAGGGAACTATGGCTACACCTTC.

The V and J genes are TRBV5-4 and TRBJ2-2, with D maybe TRBD2 (6 bases). CDR1 is SGHNT, CDR2 YYREEE, per germline (reference sequence). CDR3 size: 14 residues. The ends were cut back, 4 bases at V and 3 bases at J, with 10 bases in the middle. CDR3 DNA: TGTGCCAGCAGCAGCCCTAGCGACACCGGGGAGCTGTTTTTT. Translated, it gives CASSSPSDTGELFF.

This chain joins TRBV10-3 and TRBJ1-1; 11 nucleotides align to TRBD1. Germline values: CDR1 ENHRY, CDR2 SYGVKD. The CDR3 has 13 amino acids. With 11 bases clipped from V and 4 bases from J, the junction kept 6 bases outside the gene matches. CDR3 in amino acids: CAVGTGGITEAFF. For the CDR3, the DNA is TGTGCCGTAGGGACAGGGGGAATCACTGAAGCTTTCTTT.

The genes are TRBV10-3 and TRBJ1-1, with TRBD1 matching over 9 bases. Germline V lookup: CDR1 ENHRY, CDR2 SYGVKD. V shed 6 bases and J 6 bases; nucleotides not matched to a gene: 8. There are 14 residues in the CDR3. CDR3 nucleotides: TGTGCCATCAGCCCCGACAGGGGGTCTTCTGAAGCTTTCTTT. This codes for CAISPDRGSSEAFF.

In this sample, this clone turned up a few times. The rearrangement links TRBV6-6 to TRBJ1-5; D might be TRBD1 (5 bases). CDR3 length: 14 residues. Germline V gene data show CDR1 as MNHNY and CDR2 as SVGAGI (reference sequence). The V end lost 4 bases, the J end lost 1 base, and 8 bases lay between the germline ends. DNA for the CDR3: TGTGCCAGCAGTTCAGGGAGGAGCAATCAGCCCCAGCATTTT. Amino acid sequence: CASSSGRSNQPQHF.

V is TRBV25-1 and J is TRBJ2-1; 9 nucleotides align to TRBD2. CDR1 MGHDK and CDR2 SYGVNS come from the germline V gene. After removal of 4 bases from V and 7 bases from J, the junction contained 14 bases not matched to a gene. This CDR3 has 17 residues. Here the CDR3 DNA reads TGTGCCAGCAGTGTCTTGGGGAACGGGGCGGGGGGGAATGAGCAGTTCTTC. Protein: CASSVLGNGAGGNEQFF.

The chain links TRBV30 to TRBJ2-5; D is possibly TRBD1 (6 bases). Trimming took 0 bases from V and 4 from J, leaving 9 bases between them. This CDR3 has 13 amino acids. From germline, CDR1 is GTSNPN and CDR2 SVGIG (reference sequence). CDR3 sequence: CAWSVRGAETQYF. CDR3 sequence (DNA): TGTGCCTGGAGTGTCAGGGGCGCAGAGACCCAGTACTTC.

The chain links TRBV6-6 to TRBJ2-5; weak D call: TRBD1 (6 bases). From germline, CDR1 is MNHNY and CDR2 SVGAGI (reference sequence). V lost 2 bases, J lost 1 base, and 11 bases lay in between. The CDR3 runs 15 residues. The CDR3 here is CASSYSPDSQETQYF. CDR3 coding DNA: TGTGCCAGCAGTTACAGTCCGGACAGCCAAGAGACCCAGTACTTC.

This clone turned up a few times. The chain is built from TRBV18 and TRBJ2-1; no clear D. The V end was cut by 3 bases, the J end by 8 bases, with 8 bases between. CDR3 length: 12 residues. The V gene's germline CDR1 is KGHSH and CDR2 LQKENI. Written as DNA, the CDR3 is TGTGCCAGCTCACCCTTCGAGGATGAGCAGTTCTTC. Translating it yields CASSPFEDEQFF. The whole variable domain, filled in from reference TRBV18 and TRBJ2-1, reads NAGVMQNPRHLVRRRGQEARLRCSPMKGHSHVYWYRQLPEEGLKFMVYLQKENIIDESGMPKERFSAEFPKEGPSILRIQQVVRGDSAAYFCASSPFEDEQFFGPGTRLTVL.

This rearrangement joins TRBV18 to TRBJ2-6; TRBD1 matches at 9 bases. The CDR3 loop spans 18 amino acids. V lost 3 bases and J lost 3; bases outside the gene matches: 9. Looked up from germline, CDR1 is KGHSH and CDR2 is LQKENI. This CDR3 reads CASSPLAGTGIGANVLTF. DNA for the CDR3: TGTGCCAGCTCACCTCTGGCCGGGACAGGGATTGGGGCCAACGTCCTGACTTTC.

This chain links TRBV9 with TRBJ2-7; D may be TRBD2 (5 bases). The CDR3 loop spans 17 amino acids. Trimming removed 0 bases at V and 6 bases at J, with 22 bases between. Per germline, CDR1 SGDLS and CDR2 YYNGEE. In DNA, the CDR3 is TGTGCCAGCAGCGTAGGTATTGGGAGACTAAATGTGAGCGAGCAGTACTTC. Translated: CASSVGIGRLNVSEQYF. Combining the CDR3 with reference TRBV9 and TRBJ2-7 gives the whole variable domain DSGVTQTPKHLITATGQRVTLRCSPRSGDLSVYWYQQSLDQGLQFLIQYYNGEERAKGNILERFSAQQFPDLHSELNLSSLELGDSALYFCASSVGIGRLNVSEQYFGPGTRLTVT.

This chain uses TRBV18 with TRBJ1-1; maybe TRBD1 (5 bases). Germline V gene data show CDR1 as KGHSH and CDR2 as LQKENI. There are 13 residues in the CDR3. Trimming removed 5 bases at V and 1 base at J, with 8 bases between. CDR3 in DNA: TGTGCCAGCTCAACTGACAGGAACACTGAAGCTTTCTTT. This gives the protein CASSTDRNTEAFF.

This clone was counted a few times. The rearrangement joins TRBV9 to TRBJ2-3; maybe TRBD2 (6 bases). Germline assignment: CDR1 SGDLS and CDR2 YYNGEE. The V end lost 1 base, the J end lost 6 bases, and 15 bases lay between the germline ends. The CDR3 is made up of 15 amino acids. As DNA, the CDR3 is TGTGCCAGCAGCGTATCCCCGGGAGTAGAGGATACGCAGTATTTT. It translates to CASSVSPGVEDTQYF.

The V gene is TRBV5-6, the J gene TRBJ2-1; maybe TRBD2 (5 bases). Germline values: CDR1 SGHDT, CDR2 YYEEEE. V lost 0 bases to trimming and J lost 3 bases, with 10 bases between them. The CDR3 is made up of 15 amino acids. The CDR3 DNA reads TGTGCCAGCAGCTTGGGCGGAGGTGTCTACAATGAGCAGTTCTTC. Encoded protein: CASSLGGGVYNEQFF. The complete variable domain, with remaining parts taken from reference TRBV5-6 and TRBJ2-1, reads DAGVTQSPTHLIKTRGQQVTLRCSPKSGHDTVSWYQQALGQGPQFIFQYYEEEERQRGNFPDRFSGHQFPNYSSELNVNALLLGDSALYLCASSLGGGVYNEQFFGPGTRLTVL.

This clone was observed a few times. The J gene is TRBJ2-3, the V gene TRBV11-2; maybe TRBD2 (7 bases). Between the trimmed V and J ends, which lost 4 bases and 12 bases, there was a span of 17 bases. This CDR3 is built from 13 residues. Germline V lookup: CDR1 SGHAT, CDR2 FQNNGV. CDR3 amino acids: CASSSLAGAVQYF. The DNA for the CDR3 is TGTGCCAGCAGCTCGTTGGCGGGGGCGGTCCAGTATTTT.

The genes are TRBV19 and TRBJ1-5; D ambiguous. CDR3 size: 15 residues. CDR1 is LNHDA and CDR2 is SQIVND in the germline V gene (reference sequence). V was cut by 1 base and J by 3 bases, with 10 bases left in between. CDR3 loop: CASSIGSGPNQPQHF. CDR3 DNA sequence: TGTGCCAGTAGTATAGGGTCGGGTCCCAATCAGCCCCAGCATTTT.

This clone was seen a handful of times. V usage is TRBV29-1 and J usage is TRBJ1-2, with TRBD1 matching over 9 bases. Germline V gene sequence: CDR1 SQVTM, CDR2 ANQGSEA. The CDR3 is made up of 13 amino acids. The CDR3: CGAGTGQNYGYTF. CDR3 in DNA: TGCGGCGCCGGGACAGGGCAAAACTATGGCTACACCTTC.

There are a few counts of this clone. The chain couples TRBV2 to TRBJ2-1; D is ambiguous. V was pared by 4 bases and J by 7 bases, with 11 bases between. Germline V gene lookup returns CDR1 SNHLY and CDR2 FYNNEI. The CDR3 is 13 amino acids. The DNA of the CDR3 is TGTGCCAGCAGTGGGATAGCATGGAATGAGCAGTTCTTC. Residues: CASSGIAWNEQFF. Using reference TRBV2 and TRBJ2-1 for the parts outside the CDR3, the full variable domain is EPEVTQTPSHQVTQMGQEVILRCVPISNHLYFYWYRQILGQKVEFLVSFYNNEISEKSEIFDDQFSVERPDGSNFTLKIRSTKLEDSAMYFCASSGIAWNEQFFGPGTRLTVL.

The chain employs TRBV6-5 and TRBJ2-7; TRBD2 matches 10 bases. V was clipped by 4 bases and J by 2 bases; unmatched bases: 8. Germline loops: CDR1 MNHEY, CDR2 SVGAGI. The CDR3 consists of 16 residues. For the CDR3, the DNA is TGTGCCAGCAGTTCGGTAGCGGGGGGTGCCACCTACGAGCAGTACTTC. As protein: CASSSVAGGATYEQYF.

There are a few counts of this clone. The chain links TRBV30 to TRBJ1-3; 8 bases align to TRBD1. With V trimmed by 3 bases and J by 2 bases, 0 bases remained unmatched. The CDR3 spans 13 residues. Germline V CDR1 and CDR2: GTSNPN, SVGIG (reference sequence). CDR3 nucleotides: TGTGCCTGGAGACAGGGGGCTGGAAACACCATATATTTT. Residues: CAWRQGAGNTIYF.

This clone occurred a few times. The chain joins TRBV15 to TRBJ2-3; 7 bases are a match to TRBD2. Trimming removed 8 bases from V and 0 bases from J; junction bases left unmatched: 2. This CDR3 has 13 residues. Germline-derived CDR1 and CDR2 are LNHNV and YYDKDF (reference sequence). The CDR3 region is CATGGESTDTQYF. CDR3 in DNA: TGTGCCACCGGGGGGGAGAGCACAGATACGCAGTATTTT.

This chain links TRBV6-6 with TRBJ2-5; a possible D gene is TRBD1 (6 bases). V was trimmed by 0 bases and J by 5 bases, leaving 10 bases between them. Germline V gives CDR1 MNHNY, CDR2 SVGAGI (reference sequence). This CDR3 spans 14 amino acids. CDR3 bases: TGTGCCAGCAGTTACTCACAGGGTTGGGAGACCCAGTACTTC. This sequence encodes CASSYSQGWETQYF.

The J gene is TRBJ2-5, the V gene TRBV5-4; 11 bases are shared with TRBD1. Germline-derived CDR1 and CDR2 are SGHNT and YYREEE (reference sequence). J lost 1 base, V lost 2 bases, and 4 bases had no gene match. The CDR3 contains 16 residues. The chain's CDR3 is CASSLRDRGGQETQYF. CDR3 DNA: TGTGCCAGCAGCTTACGGGACAGGGGGGGCCAAGAGACCCAGTACTTC.

In its sample, this clone was seen a few times. The V and J genes are TRBV5-1 and TRBJ2-7, with D perhaps matching TRBD1 (6 bases). This CDR3 region has 15 residues. In germline, CDR1 is SGHRS, CDR2 YFSETQ. The V gene lost 2 bases and the J gene lost 0 bases, with 12 bases spanning the gap. Here the CDR3 reads CASSFHDRPSYEQYF. DNA of the CDR3: TGCGCCAGCAGCTTTCACGACAGGCCCTCCTACGAGCAGTACTTC. The whole variable domain, remainder taken from reference TRBV5-1 and TRBJ2-7, is KAGVTQTPRYLIKTRGQQVTLSCSPISGHRSVSWYQQTPGQGLQFLFEYFSETQRNKGNFPGRFSGRQFSNSRSEMNVSTLELGDSALYLCASSFHDRPSYEQYFGPGTRLTVT.